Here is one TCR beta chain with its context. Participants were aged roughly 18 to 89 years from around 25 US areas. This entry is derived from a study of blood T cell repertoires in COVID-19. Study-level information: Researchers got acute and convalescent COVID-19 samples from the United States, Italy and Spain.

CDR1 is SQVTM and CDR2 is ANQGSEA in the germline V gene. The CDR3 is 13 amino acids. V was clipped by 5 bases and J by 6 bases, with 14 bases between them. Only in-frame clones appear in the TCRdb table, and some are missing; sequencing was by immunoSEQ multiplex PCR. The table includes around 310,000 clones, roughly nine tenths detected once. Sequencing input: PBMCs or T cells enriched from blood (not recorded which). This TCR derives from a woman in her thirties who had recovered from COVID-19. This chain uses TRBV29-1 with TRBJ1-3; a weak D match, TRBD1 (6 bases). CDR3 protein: CSVRQVFENTIYF. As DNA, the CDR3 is TGCAGCGTTCGACAGGTCTTCGAAAACACCATATATTTT.